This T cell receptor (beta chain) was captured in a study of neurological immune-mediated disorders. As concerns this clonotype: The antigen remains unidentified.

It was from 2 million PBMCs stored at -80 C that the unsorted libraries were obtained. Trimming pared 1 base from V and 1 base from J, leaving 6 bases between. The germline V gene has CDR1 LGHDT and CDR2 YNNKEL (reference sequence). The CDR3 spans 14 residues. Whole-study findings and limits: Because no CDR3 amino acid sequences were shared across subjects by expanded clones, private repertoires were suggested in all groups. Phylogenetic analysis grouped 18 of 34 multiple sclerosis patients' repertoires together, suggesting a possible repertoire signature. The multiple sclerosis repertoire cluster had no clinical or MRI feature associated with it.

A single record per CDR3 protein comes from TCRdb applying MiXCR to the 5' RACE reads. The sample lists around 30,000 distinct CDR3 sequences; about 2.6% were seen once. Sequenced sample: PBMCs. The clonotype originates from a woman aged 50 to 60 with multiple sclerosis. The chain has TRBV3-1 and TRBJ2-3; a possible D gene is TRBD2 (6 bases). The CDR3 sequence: CASSQGLGTDTQYF. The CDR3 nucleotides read TGTGCCAGCAGCCAAGGACTAGGCACAGATACGCAGTATTTT.